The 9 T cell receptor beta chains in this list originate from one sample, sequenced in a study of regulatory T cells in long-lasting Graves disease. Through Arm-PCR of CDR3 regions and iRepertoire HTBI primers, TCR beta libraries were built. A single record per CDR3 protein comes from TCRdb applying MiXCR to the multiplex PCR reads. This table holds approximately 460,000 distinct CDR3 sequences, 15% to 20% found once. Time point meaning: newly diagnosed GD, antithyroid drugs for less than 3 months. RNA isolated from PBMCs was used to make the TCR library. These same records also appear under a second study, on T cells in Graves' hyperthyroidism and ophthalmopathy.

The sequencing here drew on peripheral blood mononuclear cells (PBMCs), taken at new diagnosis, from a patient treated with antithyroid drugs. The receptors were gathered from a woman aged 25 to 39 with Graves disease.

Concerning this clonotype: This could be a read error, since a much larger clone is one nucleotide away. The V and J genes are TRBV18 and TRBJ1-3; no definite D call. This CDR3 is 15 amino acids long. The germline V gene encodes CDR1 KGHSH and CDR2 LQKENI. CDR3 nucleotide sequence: TGTGCCAGCTCACCACTGGGCCAAGCTGGAGACACCATATATTTT. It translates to CASSPLGQAGDTIYF.

DNA of the CDR3: TGTGCCAGTAACCCCCCGGAGGGGCGCGAGCAGTACTTC. This gives the protein CASNPPEGREQYF. The chain uses TRBV19 and TRBJ2-7, with D perhaps TRBD2 (6 bases). CDR3 length equals 13 residues. Germline CDR1 reads LNHDA; CDR2 reads SQIVND (reference sequence). V gave up 7 bases and J gave up 6 bases, with 16 bases separating them. The entire variable domain, with the rest obtained from reference TRBV19 and TRBJ2-7, is as follows: DGGITQSPKYLFRKEGQNVTLSCEQNLNHDAMYWYRQDPGQGLRLIYYSQIVNDFQKGDIAEGYSVSREKKESFPLTVTSAQKNPTAFYLCASNPPEGREQYFGPGTRLTVT.

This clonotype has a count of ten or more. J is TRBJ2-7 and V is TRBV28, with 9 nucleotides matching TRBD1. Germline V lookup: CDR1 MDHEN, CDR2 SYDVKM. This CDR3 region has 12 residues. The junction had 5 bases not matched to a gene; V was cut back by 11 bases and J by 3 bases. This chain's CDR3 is CASGTGIYEQYF. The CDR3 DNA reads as TGTGCCTCTGGGACAGGGATCTACGAGCAGTACTTC.

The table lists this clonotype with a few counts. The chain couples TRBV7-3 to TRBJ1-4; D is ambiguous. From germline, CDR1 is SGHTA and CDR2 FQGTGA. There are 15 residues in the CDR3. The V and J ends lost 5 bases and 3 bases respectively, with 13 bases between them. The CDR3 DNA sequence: TGTGCCAGCAGCCCCATGTCAACTGCTAATGAAAAACTGTTTTTT. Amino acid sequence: CASSPMSTANEKLFF. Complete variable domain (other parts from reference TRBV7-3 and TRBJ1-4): GAGVSQTPSNKVTEKGKYVELRCDPISGHTALYWYRQSLGQGPEFLIYFQGTGAADDSGLPNDRFFAVRPEGSVSTLKIQRTERGDSAVYLCASSPMSTANEKLFFGSGTQLSVL.

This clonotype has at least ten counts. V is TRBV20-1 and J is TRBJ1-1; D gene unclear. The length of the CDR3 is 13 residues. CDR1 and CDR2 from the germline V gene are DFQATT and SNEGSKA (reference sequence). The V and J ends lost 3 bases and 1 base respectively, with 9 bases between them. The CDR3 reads CSASPDQNTEAFF. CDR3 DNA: TGCAGTGCTAGCCCGGATCAGAACACTGAAGCTTTCTTT.

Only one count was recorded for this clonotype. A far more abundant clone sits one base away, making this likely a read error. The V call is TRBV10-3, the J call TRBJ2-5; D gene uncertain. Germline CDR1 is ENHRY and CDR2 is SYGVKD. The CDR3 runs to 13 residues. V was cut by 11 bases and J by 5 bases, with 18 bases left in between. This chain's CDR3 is CAGSFPSLETQYF. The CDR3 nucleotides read TGTGCCGGCAGTTTCCCTAGTTTGGAGACCCAGTACTTC.

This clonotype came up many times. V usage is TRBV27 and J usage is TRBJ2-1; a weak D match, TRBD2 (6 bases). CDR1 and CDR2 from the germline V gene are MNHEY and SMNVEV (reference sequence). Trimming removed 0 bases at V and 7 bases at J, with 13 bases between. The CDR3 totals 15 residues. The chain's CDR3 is CASSLSADRGNEQFF. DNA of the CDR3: TGTGCCAGCAGTTTATCGGCGGACCGGGGGAATGAGCAGTTCTTC.

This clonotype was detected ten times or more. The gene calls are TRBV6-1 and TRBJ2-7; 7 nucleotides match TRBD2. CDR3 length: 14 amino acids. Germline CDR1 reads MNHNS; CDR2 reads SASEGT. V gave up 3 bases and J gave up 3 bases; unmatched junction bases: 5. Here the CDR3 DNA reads TGTGCCAGCAGTGACCCGGGACTAAACTACGAGCAGTACTTC. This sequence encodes CASSDPGLNYEQYF.

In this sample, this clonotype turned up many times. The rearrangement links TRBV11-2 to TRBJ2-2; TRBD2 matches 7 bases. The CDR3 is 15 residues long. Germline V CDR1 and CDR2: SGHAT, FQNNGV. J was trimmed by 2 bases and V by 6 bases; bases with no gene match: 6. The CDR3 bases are TGTGCCAGCAGTTCCAGCGGGGTCAACACCGGGGAGCTGTTTTTT. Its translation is CASSSSGVNTGELFF.